This T cell receptor (beta chain) came from a study of cytomegalovirus exposure and HLA in healthy donors. The junction had 23 bases not matched to a gene; V was cut back by 3 bases and J by 7 bases. The CDR3 sequence is 20 residues long. Germline CDR1 is LGHNA and CDR2 is YNFKEQ. PCR primers comprised 60 Vbeta and 13 Jbeta primers. This table comes from immunoSEQ multiplex PCR, and its TCRdb copy is limited to in-frame clones, with some not included. Of about 200,000 clones in the sample, approximately 80% were seen once. The V and J genes are TRBV4-2 and TRBJ2-1; TRBD2 aligns across 8 bases. The sample taken for sequencing was PBMCs. This sequence originates from a woman in her 30s in good health and CMV-seronegative. The CDR3 here is CASSQVRDSSSGMRGNEQFF. The CDR3 region has the DNA TGTGCCAGCAGCCAGGTCCGAGATTCGAGTAGCGGGATGAGGGGTAATGAGCAGTTCTTC.